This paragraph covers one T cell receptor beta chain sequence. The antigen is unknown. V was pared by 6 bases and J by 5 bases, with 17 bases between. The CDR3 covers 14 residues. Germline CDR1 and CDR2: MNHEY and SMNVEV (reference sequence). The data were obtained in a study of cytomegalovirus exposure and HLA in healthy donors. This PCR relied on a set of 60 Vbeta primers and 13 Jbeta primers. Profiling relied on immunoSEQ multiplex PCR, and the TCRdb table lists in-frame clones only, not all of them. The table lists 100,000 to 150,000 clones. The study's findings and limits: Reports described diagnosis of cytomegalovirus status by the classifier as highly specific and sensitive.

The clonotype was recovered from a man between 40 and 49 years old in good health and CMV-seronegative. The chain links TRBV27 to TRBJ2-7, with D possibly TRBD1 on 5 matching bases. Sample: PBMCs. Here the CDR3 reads CASSPRVNPDEQYF. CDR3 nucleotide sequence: TGTGCCAGCAGCCCCAGGGTCAATCCAGACGAGCAGTACTTC.